This T cell receptor beta chain was captured by sequencing in a study of blood T cell repertoires in COVID-19. Repertoires were generated with immunoSEQ multiplex PCR, while TCRdb's copy carries only in-frame clones and drops some. The sample yields 250,000 to 300,000 clones, about nine tenths seen once. The CDR3 contains 11 residues. J was trimmed by 11 bases and V by 4 bases; bases with no gene match: 5. Germline V gives CDR1 SGHNT, CDR2 YENEEA. The source of this sequence is a man between 18 and 29 years old who had recovered from COVID-19. The rearrangement joins TRBV11-3 to TRBJ2-7; TRBD2 matches at 7 bases. The sequencing input was PBMCs or T cells enriched from blood (not recorded which). CDR3 DNA: TGTGCCAGCAGCTCCGGACTAGAAAAGTACTTC. This gives the protein CASSSGLEKYF.